The clone carrying this T cell receptor beta chain came up many times. Its antigen is as yet unknown. Unique molecular identifiers were used to barcode this TCRbeta library. MiXCR, applied by TCRdb to the PCR reads, yields one record per CDR3 protein. Of just over 950,000 distinct CDR3 sequences listed, roughly 31% are singletons. The sample is drawn from a study of T-cell reconstitution after alpha-beta-depleted transplantation in children. Broader study findings: It was reported that alpha-beta T cells came from several hundred expanded graft clones (about two months after transplant).

Trimming took 0 bases from V and 8 from J; bases not matched to a gene: 6. Germline V lookup: CDR1 MNHEY, CDR2 SVGAGI. The CDR3 length is 15 residues. This chain uses TRBV6-5 with TRBJ2-1; 8 bases map to TRBD2. The clonotype comes from a boy younger than two who had a stem cell transplant for SCID, so the T cells may come from the graft donor. The sample was PBMCs, mostly from graft donor cells, taken 360 days after TCRalphabeta/CD19-depleted stem cell transplant. CDR3 DNA: TGTGCCAGCAGTTACTCTACGGGGGGGCCGGATGAGCAGTTCTTC. Its translation is CASSYSTGGPDEQFF.